This T cell receptor beta chain was captured in a study of blood T cell repertoires in COVID-19 (dated by TCRdb to between 2020 and 2021). For the study in its entirety: The collaborator samples originated in the United States, Italy and Spain and spanned the acute and convalescent phases of COVID-19. Where HLA class I and class II types were available, the types were taken from metadata supplied by the sample provider, not from assay-based typing. A de-identified subject ID, COVID-19 status, age in years and sex were almost always included in the sample metadata. The prospective study material was composed of cDNA or gDNA derived from T cells, B-cell-depleted T cells, or PBMCs. Samples came from the ongoing ImmuneRACE study (first 160 participants) plus 1,254 subjects from 6 global collaborators. The repertoires were released in a freely available public database meant as a resource for research on the immune response to SARS-CoV-2. Subjects who had been exposed to COVID-19, were actively infected with it, or had recovered from it provided the deeply sampled blood TCRbeta repertoires that made up the dataset. Study-wide conclusions, independent of this receptor: The amount of clinical and demographic metadata varied by source and participant and was provided uncurated.

About this clone: Its antigen remains undetermined. Base qualities are not recorded, but no much larger clone differs from it by a single base.

The immunoSEQ Assay, a bias-controlled multiplex PCR, was used to amplify TCRbeta CDR3 regions from genomic DNA. Per the source publication's procedure: Within the assay, amplification of reference gene primers was used to estimate how many nucleated cells each sample contained. Sequence reads were collapsed and filtered to measure the absolute abundance of every unique TCRbeta CDR3 rearrangement. For each sample, productive Simpson clonality was calculated by taking the square root of Simpson's diversity index across productive rearrangements. TCRdb mirrors the immuneACCESS table, restricted to in-frame sequences. Some clones are absent from its copies; in checked studies, under half trace to an unresolved V gene, and the reason for the others is unknown. V and J calls plus clone size are reproduced from that table; the DNA served to infer D and trimming. Here the sample has about 180,000 clones; about 83% occur a single time. The leading ten clones occupy more than 7.5% of the sample.

The CDR3 goes from the cysteine to the phenylalanine over 13 residues. Here the CDR3 DNA is all that survives: 39 bases in frame from base 1. The V end loses 5 bases and the J end loses 10 bases, and a stretch of 18 bases separates them. The germline V gene (reference sequence) supplies CDR1 SGHNT and CDR2 YYREEE. In the prospective study, participants were about 18 to 100 years old, resided in under 30 geographic areas of the United States, and were enrolled through a virtual design. In the prospective study, cohorts were assigned on the basis of participant-reported clinical history obtained from a screening survey and a study questionnaire. Recovered participants in ImmuneRACE Cohort 3 were defined by two consecutive negative NP/OP PCR tests, clearance by a healthcare professional, or resolution of symptoms. In the prospective study, mobile phlebotomists collected whole blood, serum and a nasopharyngeal or oropharyngeal swab from each participant. Participants in the prospective study had the option to provide additional blood draws and questionnaires over a 2-month period. Before DNA extraction, prospective study blood samples were shipped either frozen or at room temperature.

The receptor was isolated from a woman aged 25 to 45 who had recovered from COVID-19. The sequenced sample consisted of PBMCs or T cells enriched from blood (not recorded which). The chain uses TRBV5-4 and TRBJ1-1; no D gene can be assigned with confidence. The CDR3 reads as follows: CASSNYFGVGAFF. The bases are TGTGCCAGCAGTAATTATTTCGGGGTTGGAGCTTTCTTT. The CDR3 plus the reference TRBV5-4 and TRBJ1-1 genes for the other parts give the full variable domain: ETGVTQSPTHLIKTRGQQVTLRCSSQSGHNTVSWYQQALGQGPQFIFQYYREEENGRGNFPPRFSGLQFPNYSSELNVNALELDDSALYLCASSNYFGVGAFFGQGTRLTVV.